Below are 15 T cell receptor beta chains sequenced from a single sample in a study of shared clonotypes between healthy human individuals (dated by TCRdb to about 2020). Receptor libraries were prepared by the immunoSEQ multiplex PCR assay. TCRdb re-hosts the immuneACCESS table, in-frame sequences only. Its copies lack some clones; in the studies checked, an unresolved V gene accounts for under half of them, and the cause for the rest is not known. This sample has about 1.1 million clones in its table, and roughly 77% of those were observed once. The ten largest make up 0.7% to 0.95% of the sample. The sequencing input was memory CD4+ T cells from PBMCs. Per the publication, the cell subset or site label means: CD45RA-negative fraction. These receptor sequences come from a man between 18 and 29 years old in good health. Some clones in this sample may be carry-over from other donors' samples.

The genes are TRBV29-1 and TRBJ1-2; the match to TRBD1 covers 7 bases. The germline gives CDR1 SQVTM, CDR2 ANQGSEA. With V trimmed by 4 bases and J by 4 bases, 3 bases remained unmatched. The CDR3 runs 12 residues. The chain's CDR3 is CSVGTGVYGYTF. The CDR3 DNA reads TGCAGCGTTGGGACAGGAGTCTATGGCTACACCTTC.

This rearrangement joins TRBV19 to TRBJ2-1; 8 nucleotides line up with TRBD2. Germline loops: CDR1 LNHDA, CDR2 SQIVND (reference sequence). The CDR3 is 14 residues long. The V and J ends lost 4 bases and 5 bases, in that order; junction bases with no gene match: 4. The CDR3 coding sequence is TGTGCCAGTAGTAGGGGCGGGAGGAACAATGAGCAGTTCTTC. This sequence encodes CASSRGGRNNEQFF.

This clone was seen more than once but under ten times. The junction does not match germline at one end; this may be a read error. This sequence joins TRBV5-1 and TRBJ2-7; possible D gene TRBD2, 6 bases. Germline assignment: CDR1 SGHRS and CDR2 YFSETQ. This CDR3 has 13 amino acids. Here the CDR3 DNA reads TGTGCCAGCAGCCTAGGCGGGGCCGACGAGCAGTACTTC. Its protein is CASSLGGADEQYF. Filled out from reference TRBV5-1 and TRBJ2-7, the complete variable domain reads KAGVTQTPRYLIKTRGQQVTLSCSPISGHRSVSWYQQTPGQGLQFLFEYFSETQRNKGNFPGRFSGRQFSNSRSEMNVSTLELGDSALYLCASSLGGADEQYFGPGTRLTVT.

The rearrangement joins TRBV10-3 to TRBJ1-2, with no clear D. This CDR3 has 15 amino acids. V lost 8 bases and J 0 bases, leaving 16 bases between the germline ends. The germline V gene encodes CDR1 ENHRY and CDR2 SYGVKD. The CDR3 protein is CAIRPLDLTNYGYTF. The CDR3 DNA follows: TGTGCCATCCGTCCCCTTGACCTCACTAACTATGGCTACACCTTC.

This chain uses TRBV30 with TRBJ1-5; D gene uncertain. The V end was cut by 2 bases, the J end by 4 bases, with 9 bases between. The CDR3 has 13 amino acids. Germline values: CDR1 GTSNPN, CDR2 SVGIG (reference sequence). The CDR3 nucleotides are TGTGCCTGGAGTTCCACTACTAATCAGCCCCAGCATTTT. Translation gives CAWSSTTNQPQHF.

This chain connects TRBV7-2 to TRBJ1-2, with D perhaps TRBD1 (6 bases). Germline CDR1 and CDR2: SGHTA and FQGNSA. The CDR3 spans 16 residues. Trimming took off 5 bases at V and 2 bases at J, with 18 bases between the two ends. The CDR3 region is CASSPGGDRPNYGYTF. In DNA form, the CDR3 reads TGTGCCAGCAGCCCGGGGGGCGATAGACCAAACTATGGCTACACCTTC.

The genes are TRBV18 and TRBJ2-2; D is uncertain. V dropped 4 bases and J dropped 3 bases, with 3 bases sitting between them. The CDR3 sequence is 12 residues long. The germline gives CDR1 KGHSH, CDR2 LQKENI. CDR3 sequence reads: CASSLDTGELFF. CDR3 DNA sequence: TGTGCCAGCTCACTCGACACCGGGGAGCTGTTTTTT. Full variable domain (remainder filled in from reference TRBV18 and TRBJ2-2): NAGVMQNPRHLVRRRGQEARLRCSPMKGHSHVYWYRQLPEEGLKFMVYLQKENIIDESGMPKERFSAEFPKEGPSILRIQQVVRGDSAAYFCASSLDTGELFFGEGSRLTVL.

The chain links TRBV25-1 to TRBJ1-1; D unresolved. V shed 1 base and J shed 0 bases, with 12 bases lying between them. Germline V CDR1 and CDR2: MGHDK, SYGVNS. The CDR3 is 16 residues long. CDR3 in amino acids: CASSEFGVLVNTEAFF. The CDR3 DNA follows: TGTGCCAGCAGTGAATTTGGGGTTTTGGTGAACACTGAAGCTTTCTTT.

The V call is TRBV30, the J call TRBJ2-7, with 8 bases lining up with TRBD2. V lost 4 bases and J lost 2; bases outside the gene matches: 7. The CDR3 sequence is 14 residues long. Germline CDR1 GTSNPN, CDR2 SVGIG (reference sequence). CDR3: CAWKRAGATYEQYF. The CDR3 region has the DNA TGTGCCTGGAAGAGAGCGGGAGCCACCTACGAGCAGTACTTC.

This clone was recorded many times. The rearrangement uses TRBV19 and TRBJ1-5; 10 bases map to TRBD1. With V trimmed by 3 bases and J by 6 bases, 8 bases remained unmatched. Per germline, CDR1 LNHDA and CDR2 SQIVND (reference sequence). The CDR3 has 16 residues. CDR3 DNA sequence: TGTGCCAGTAGTATCACCGACAGGGGGCGAGGTCAGCCCCAGCATTTT. This codes for CASSITDRGRGQPQHF.

CDR3: CASDTGRGLAGDGQFF. CDR3 in DNA: TGCGCCAGCGACACAGGGCGCGGACTAGCGGGAGATGGGCAGTTCTTC. The V gene is TRBV5-1, the J gene TRBJ2-1; 13 nucleotides match TRBD2. The CDR3 has 16 amino acids. Germline V gives CDR1 SGHRS, CDR2 YFSETQ. J was trimmed by 12 bases and V by 7 bases; bases with no gene match: 16.

This chain connects TRBV7-8 to TRBJ2-1; D remains ambiguous. Germline loops: CDR1 SGHVS, CDR2 FQNEAQ. The CDR3 extends over 13 amino acids. V lost 1 base and J 6 bases, leaving 7 bases between the germline ends. CDR3 DNA: TGTGCCAGCAGCTTAGGGCATGGCAATGAGCAGTTCTTC. Translated: CASSLGHGNEQFF.

V gene TRBV7-8 combines with J gene TRBJ2-7; TRBD1 agrees at 9 bases. The CDR3 extends over 16 amino acids. The V gene's germline CDR1 is SGHVS and CDR2 FQNEAQ. V was clipped by 5 bases and J by 1 base; unmatched bases: 9. In DNA form, the CDR3 reads TGTGCCAGCAGCGGGATGTGGGGACAGGGTTCCTACGAGCAGTACTTC. This encodes CASSGMWGQGSYEQYF.

The chain recombines TRBV27 with TRBJ1-2; D may be TRBD1 (6 bases). Trimming cost V 8 bases and J 4 bases, with 11 bases left between them. Germline CDR1 is MNHEY and CDR2 is SMNVEV (reference sequence). The CDR3 is made up of 12 amino acids. The CDR3 nucleotides read TGTGCCAGCGGGGCAGGGGTCTATGGCTACACCTTC. It specifies CASGAGVYGYTF.

The chain is built from TRBV7-9 and TRBJ1-1; D call uncertain. From germline, CDR1 is SEHNR and CDR2 FQNEAQ (reference sequence). The V end was cut by 1 base, the J end by 7 bases, with 10 bases between. The CDR3 has 13 residues. Here the CDR3 DNA reads TGTGCCAGCAGCTTAGTACCTTTCCGTGAAGCTTTCTTT. Its translation: CASSLVPFREAFF.